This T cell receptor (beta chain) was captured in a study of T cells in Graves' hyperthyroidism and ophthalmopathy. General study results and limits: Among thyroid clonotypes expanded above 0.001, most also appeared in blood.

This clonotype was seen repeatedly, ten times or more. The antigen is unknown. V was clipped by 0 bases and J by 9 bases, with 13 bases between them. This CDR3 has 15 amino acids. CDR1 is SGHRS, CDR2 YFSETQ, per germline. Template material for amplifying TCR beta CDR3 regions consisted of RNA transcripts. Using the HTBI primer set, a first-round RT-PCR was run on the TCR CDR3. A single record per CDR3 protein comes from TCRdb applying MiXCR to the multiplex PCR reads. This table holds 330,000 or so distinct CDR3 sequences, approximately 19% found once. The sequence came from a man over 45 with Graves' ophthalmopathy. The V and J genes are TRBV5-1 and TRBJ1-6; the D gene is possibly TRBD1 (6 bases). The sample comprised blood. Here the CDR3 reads CASSLGTGAGSPLHF. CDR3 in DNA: TGCGCCAGCAGCTTGGGAACGGGGGCCGGTTCACCCCTCCACTTT.